This T cell receptor (beta chain) stems from a study of cytomegalovirus exposure and HLA in healthy donors (dated by TCRdb to 2015 to 2018). At the level of the whole study: An earlier analysis of approximately 640 of the donors reported roughly 300 Gb of sequence data and 120 million or so unique TCR beta sequences from around 200 million T cells. An early release covering just under 650 HLA-typed donors comprised about 300 gigabases of sequencing data and roughly 85 million unique TCR sequences. The genetic ancestry cluster associated with self-reported Caucasian donors included over 65% of the roughly 380 genotyped donors. The aim of the study was to test whether cataloging public T cell receptors could identify signatures of past pathogen exposure. The study profiled the T cell repertoires of approximately 700 subjects by immunosequencing and related them to cytomegalovirus serostatus. Besides the first cohort of roughly 700 subjects, a separate validation cohort made up of 120 or so different subjects was used. To predict cytomegalovirus infection status, the study combined high-throughput TCR immunosequencing, statistical association of individual TCRs with disease status, and machine learning. A later analysis re-analyzed previously published TCR beta repertoires from 666 donors and added high-resolution HLA genotyping to study TCR occurrence patterns. Rather than using new phenotypic data, the later analysis identified candidate immune exposures from TCR beta sequences and from how often those sequences occurred across donors. To decide whether each TCR beta V gene segment behaved as functional or pseudogenic, an earlier analysis of approximately 620 of the donors relied on high-throughput TCR beta sequencing. Donor age, sex, ethnicity and CMV serostatus were compiled together with the repertoire data. A later genetic analysis took genome-wide SNP genotypes for about 55% of the 666 donors and used that subset as a discovery cohort. Every discovery cohort repertoire had been produced on one sequencing platform. Class I and class II HLA loci were covered by the typing at four-digit resolution. Typing coverage varied by locus: about 620-640 donors for A, B, C, DRB1 and DQB1; around 560 for DQA1; some 610 for DPA1; roughly 470 for DPB1. Several DR-DQ haplotypes were handled as single units for association and clustering, since linkage in the cohort was strong. Among over 350 genotyped donors of the cohort, an average of about 240,000 unique TCR beta nucleotide sequences were sequenced per donor, 15% to 20% of them non-productive. What the authors observed across the whole study: According to a later genetic analysis, donors in an Asian-associated ancestry cluster had fewer N-insertions in productive TCRs than the approximately 670-donor mean. Sequencing depth was assumed to be roughly uniform across donors in the presence/absence analyses, though that assumption may not hold. Specific HLA alleles were associated with about 17,000 TCR beta sequences at a false discovery rate of 0.05 in a later analysis. Some IMGT-functional V segments, including TRBV6-2 and TRBV6-3, could not be distinguished by the 87-base-pair reads and were therefore excluded. According to a later analysis, parvovirus B19, influenza, CMV and Epstein-Barr virus appeared linked to several top co-occurrence clusters. Because some donors lacked HLA typing at each locus, the association tests relied only on the typed subset. In a later analysis, HLA-associated TCR beta chains were found to be more clonally expanded and to have lower generation probabilities than equally common non-associated chains. Correlated functional status among segregating V segments might be attributable to linkage disequilibrium, but an unknown experimental factor could not be ruled out. While some public TCRs were present in many individuals, most TCR sequences turned up only very rarely across donors. For the cohort, immune exposure information was limited to CMV serostatus. A further reported finding was that TCR beta sequences accurately predicted the HLA-A and HLA-B alleles for most subjects in the first cohort. The earlier analysis of some 560 of the donors excluded roughly 16 rarely observed V segments, including chromosome 9 orphons, because counts were too low. Strong co-occurrence of HLA alleles, especially DR and DQ, made assigning TCR associations to individual alleles difficult. In the study, about 150 TCR beta chains were listed as associated with cytomegalovirus. A later genetic analysis associated a missense DCLRE1C variant with V-gene and J-gene trimming of TCR beta chains, and an independent cohort replicated the association. In a later analysis, most CMV-associated TCR beta chains were found to appear HLA-restricted, with HLA associations seemingly driven largely by CMV exposure. In an earlier analysis of fewer than 750 of the donors, most TCR beta V segments were observed in productive rearrangements about 87% or about 30% of the time, broadly matching IMGT annotations. The sequencing pipeline was judged likely to have produced a cluster of highly shared sequence variants as a technical artifact. In a later analysis, TCR association rates were found to vary across HLA loci, with the most associated TCRs seen for DRB1 alleles and the fewest for HLA-C alleles. In vitro tests confirmed that a few of the cytomegalovirus-associated TCR beta chains recognize cytomegalovirus antigens. Only TCR beta chains were sequenced in this cohort, and the absence of alpha or paired-chain data limited detectable features. The classifier was reported to diagnose cytomegalovirus status with high specificity and sensitivity in both the original and validation cohorts. According to the authors, the approach could potentially be generalized to other disease states and immunological phenotypes.

A remark on this clone: Its binding antigen is unknown. No much larger clone is present one base from it, and per-base qualities are unavailable.

The cohort consisted of approximately 670 healthy bone marrow donors. At the time of sampling, every cohort member was nominally healthy, though immune exposures that went unrecorded were likely present. The donor tested CMV seronegative, placing the donor among the 352 seronegative members of the cohort. Each donor provided a peripheral blood sample, and peripheral blood mononuclear cells were used for TCR beta sequencing. The Qiagen DNeasy Blood Extraction Kit was used to extract genomic DNA from the blood cell samples. Library preparation was by the immunoSEQ multiplex PCR assay. The multiplex PCR relied on a mix of 60 forward primers for TCR Vbeta segments and 13 reverse primers for TCR Jbeta segments. A multiplex PCR assay on genomic DNA amplified the CDR3 region of rearranged TCR beta genes. Amplified TCR beta libraries were sequenced as 87-base-pair reads on the Illumina HiSeq System. The study's processing was this. A later analysis counted tens of millions of unique TCR beta chains across the 650 to 800 repertoires, and about 10 million of these chains were shared by at least two donors. To remove PCR and sequencing errors, raw reads were error-corrected and collapsed into unique sequences using a nearest-neighbor algorithm that merged closely related sequences. V, D and J gene segments were assigned by aligning CDR3 sequences to IMGT reference sequences. For a sequence to be retained, a match of at least six nucleotides was required to both a V gene segment and a J gene segment. Rearrangements were called productive when the CDR3 lacked stop codons and stayed in frame with V and J; all others were non-productive. CDR3 was defined according to IMGT convention as the region running from the second conserved V-encoded cysteine to the conserved J-encoded phenylalanine. The earlier analysis of about 620 of the donors excluded sequences that lacked an unambiguous match to a single V gene segment. In an earlier analysis of a few hundred of the donors, V segments were called functional above 56.7% productive rearrangements and were called segregating when the between-donor standard deviation exceeded 5%. A statistical classification framework was developed to diagnose cytomegalovirus status using the catalog of TCR beta chain sequences. A later analysis assigned V and J genes by comparing TCR nucleotide sequences with IMGT/GENE-DB human TR gene sequences. In a later analysis, CDR3 sequences and most-parsimonious VDJ recombination scenarios were assigned using the TCRdist pipeline. In a later analysis, each TCR beta chain was defined by its CDR3 amino acid sequence together with its V-gene family, and reads without a unique V-gene family were excluded. As a way to deal with suspected cross-contamination and a sequencing artifact, a later analysis dropped 592 nucleotide sequences that were highly shared and had low generation probability. In a later analysis, a clonal expansion index for each public chain was calculated from normalized within-repertoire ranks of inferred template counts. A later analysis computed generation probabilities with a VDJ recombination model fitted to out-of-frame rearrangements, and checked the results against IGoR. Hypergeometric tests were used in a later analysis to score TCR-TCR, TCR-HLA and TCR-CMV co-occurrence, with a repertoire-size bias correction applied to the TCR pairs. False discovery rates were estimated in a later analysis by permuting HLA or CMV assignments 20 times. In a later analysis, co-occurring TCRs were grouped using DBSCAN, with TCRdist sequence similarity added in when clustering inside HLA-allele-positive subsets. Co-occurrence clustering excluded repertoires with fewer than 30,000 or more than 120,000 public chains, plus five with anomalous nucleotide sharing. TCRdb holds this immuneACCESS table with in-frame rearrangements only. Some clones are missing; in checked studies, unresolved V genes explain under half, and the rest has no known cause. The V and J calls and clone size come from that table; D and trimming were worked out from the DNA. Present in this sample are just over 150,000 clones, 70% to 90% of which were seen just once. The top ten hold about 2.4% of the sample.

The CDR3, from cysteine to phenylalanine, totals 15 residues. The retained sequence is limited to the CDR3, 45 bases, with the frame set at the first base. Reading the germline V gene gives CDR1 SGHRS and CDR2 YFSETQ. The trim is 0 bases for V and 7 bases for J, with a gap of 14 bases between the germline ends. Sequenced: PBMCs. This clonotype was sampled from a woman under 30 in good health and CMV-seronegative. This sequence uses TRBV5-1 and TRBJ2-1; TRBD2 could be the D gene, as 6 bases match. CDR3 loop: CASSLAGGAGNEQFF. The DNA reads TGCGCCAGCAGCTTGGCTGGCGGGGCCGGGAATGAGCAGTTCTTC. Supplemented by the reference TRBV5-1 and TRBJ2-1 proteins around the CDR3, the complete variable domain is KAGVTQTPRYLIKTRGQQVTLSCSPISGHRSVSWYQQTPGQGLQFLFEYFSETQRNKGNFPGRFSGRQFSNSRSEMNVSTLELGDSALYLCASSLAGGAGNEQFFGPGTRLTVL.